Listed below are T cell receptor beta chains from one sample, sequenced in a study of OX40 agonist ivuxolimab in advanced cancers. Generated by immunoSEQ multiplex PCR, the TCRdb table keeps only in-frame clones and is missing some. This table has about 69,000 clones, approximately 90% appearing once. Here the sequenced sample was CD4+ or CD8+ T cells sorted from blood, taken in a trial of the OX40 agonist ivuxolimab. All receptors derive from an adult with an advanced solid tumor such as melanoma, head and neck, liver or kidney cancer. Each CDR3 is given with its conserved first and last residue. D genes are given only for firm matches. A clone size is listed for some rows: how often the clone was seen (once, few, many), or a class if it is expanded.

clone_size j_call v_call d_call cdr3_nt cdr3_aa
- TRBJ2-7 TRBV5-1 TRBD2 TGCGCCAGCAGCTTAGCGACTAGCGAAGGCGAGCAGTACTTC CASSLATSEGEQYF
- TRBJ1-2 TRBV7-4 - TGTGCCAGCAGCTTAGTACAGGGCCCCTCGGCTGGCTACACCTTC CASSLVQGPSAGYTF
- TRBJ2-7 TRBV4-2 - TGTGCCAGCAGCCAAGAAGAGGCGACGGTTTACGAGCAGTACTTC CASSQEEATVYEQYF
- TRBJ2-7 TRBV30 - TGTGCCTGGAGTGTAGCTGCTCATGCCCCCCTCTACGAGCAGTACTTC CAWSVAAHAPLYEQYF
- TRBJ2-2 TRBV25-1 - TGTGCCAGCACCCCGCCGAACACCGGGGAGCTGTTTTTT CASTPPNTGELFF
- TRBJ1-3 TRBV4-3 - TGCGCCAGCAGCCAAGATTCGGCGGGTCCCTCTGGAAACACCATATATTTT CASSQDSAGPSGNTIYF
once TRBJ2-7 TRBV7-9 - TGTGCCAGCAGCTTAGTCATTCAAGGCTACGAGCAGTACTTC CASSLVIQGYEQYF
few TRBJ1-5 TRBV7-9 - TGTGCCAGCAGCTTAGTGGGGCCGGGGCGAAATCAGCCCCAGCATTTT CASSLVGPGRNQPQHF
- TRBJ1-2 TRBV5-1 TRBD1 TGCGCCAGCAGCTTGGGGGACAGCTTTTATGGCTACACCTTC CASSLGDSFYGYTF
- TRBJ1-6 TRBV19 TRBD1 TGTGCCAGTAGTGTCGGGACAGGCCACGACGGCTCCTATAATTCACCCCTCCACTTT CASSVGTGHDGSYNSPLHF
- TRBJ1-5 TRBV19 - TGTGCCAGTAGTATTTTGGGGCTTGGGCAGCCCCAGCATTTT CASSILGLGQPQHF
- TRBJ1-3 TRBV13 - TGTGCCAGCAGCCCACACAGGGAGAGGTCTGGAAACACCATATATTTT CASSPHRERSGNTIYF
- TRBJ1-1 TRBV4-1 - TGCGCCAGCAGCCAATTGCGAGGGACTGAAGCTTTCTTT CASSQLRGTEAFF
- TRBJ1-2 TRBV5-1 - TGCGCCAGCAGCCCCCGCGGGCCAACTATGTTGGACTATGGCTACACCTTC CASSPRGPTMLDYGYTF
- TRBJ2-7 TRBV14 TRBD1 TGTGCCAGCAGGAGGACAGGGACCTACGAGCAGTACTTC CASRRTGTYEQYF
- TRBJ2-1 TRBV7-6 TRBD1 TGTGCCAGCAGCTTAGGGACAGGCCTGAAGTTCTTC CASSLGTGLKFF
few TRBJ1-4 TRBV10-3 - TGTGCCATCAAGGGGAATGAAAAACTGTTTTTT CAIKGNEKLFF
- TRBJ2-7 TRBV29-1 - TGCAGCGTTCTTAAAGGGGACTCCACCTACGAGCAGTACTTC CSVLKGDSTYEQYF
- TRBJ1-1 TRBV6-1 TRBD1 TGTGCCAGCAGTGTCGCAGGGGGCGCGTTTATCACTGAAGCTTTCTTT CASSVAGGAFITEAFF
- TRBJ2-6 TRBV5-4 - TGTGCCAGCAGCTCAGGGGACTCTGGGGCCAACGTCCTGACTTTC CASSSGDSGANVLTF
- TRBJ1-2 TRBV7-9 TRBD1 TGTGCCAGCAGCGCCCAAGGGACAGGGGCTAACTATGGCTACACCTTC CASSAQGTGANYGYTF
- TRBJ2-7 TRBV27 - TGTGCCAGCAGCCTGGGCACCTCCTACGAGCAGTACTTC CASSLGTSYEQYF